The 21 T cell receptor beta chains reported below all come from one sample, sequenced in a study of cytomegalovirus exposure and HLA in healthy donors. Here immunoSEQ multiplex PCR was the method, and the copy in TCRdb shows in-frame clones only, minus some. The repertoire consists of 150,000 to 200,000 clones, with about 85% occurring once and the leading ten covering 15% to 20%. Input material: PBMCs. The source of these receptors is a man between 18 and 29 years old in good health and CMV-seropositive.

Details on this clone: Other DNA variants within this sample encode the same CDR3. The rearrangement uses TRBV5-1 and TRBJ1-1; TRBD1 matches at 9 bases. With V trimmed by 2 bases and J by 5 bases, 4 bases remained unmatched. In germline, CDR1 is SGHRS, CDR2 YFSETQ. The CDR3 spans 14 residues. CDR3 nucleotides: TGCGCCAGCAGCTTTGGGACAGGGAGAACTGAAGCTTTCTTT. Translated, it gives CASSFGTGRTEAFF.

The chain uses TRBV29-1 and TRBJ1-2, with D uncertain. CDR1 SQVTM and CDR2 ANQGSEA come from the germline V gene. V gave up 3 bases and J gave up 5 bases, with 10 bases separating them. The CDR3 runs to 12 residues. CDR3: CSVDRQLYGYTF. The CDR3 nucleotides read TGCAGCGTTGACAGGCAGCTTTATGGCTACACCTTC.

V and J are TRBV11-2 and TRBJ2-3; TRBD1 is a possible D gene (5 bases). Germline loops: CDR1 SGHAT, CDR2 FQNNGV. V lost 4 bases to trimming and J lost 8 bases, with 13 bases between them. The CDR3 contains 13 residues. In nucleotides, the CDR3 is TGTGCCAGCAGCTCGCTGATGGGGCCTACGCAGTATTTT. Amino acid sequence: CASSSLMGPTQYF.

V and J are TRBV9 and TRBJ2-1, with TRBD2 matching 10 bases. After removal of 0 bases from V and 9 bases from J, the junction contained 6 bases not matched to a gene. Germline V gives CDR1 SGDLS, CDR2 YYNGEE. The CDR3 extends over 15 amino acids. The CDR3 spells CASSVGLAGLGEQFF. DNA for the CDR3: TGTGCCAGCAGCGTAGGACTAGCGGGCCTCGGTGAGCAGTTCTTC.

This sequence joins TRBV10-3 and TRBJ2-7; tentatively, D is TRBD1 (6 bases). The CDR3 is 14 residues long. V shed 9 bases and J shed 0 bases, with 15 bases lying between them. Germline CDR1 reads ENHRY; CDR2 reads SYGVKD. CDR3 in amino acids: CAITSGTSSYEQYF. CDR3 bases: TGTGCCATTACCTCCGGGACATCCTCCTACGAGCAGTACTTC.

The V and J genes are TRBV7-9 and TRBJ2-2; D perhaps matches TRBD1 (5 bases). Trimming took off 5 bases at V and 3 bases at J, with 16 bases between the two ends. CDR1 is SEHNR, CDR2 FQNEAQ, per germline (reference sequence). The CDR3 runs to 16 residues. The CDR3 spells CASSPRGGHYTGELFF. The CDR3 DNA follows: TGTGCCAGCAGCCCCCGAGGTGGACATTACACCGGGGAGCTGTTTTTT. The full variable domain, rest sourced from reference TRBV7-9 and TRBJ2-2, is DTGVSQNPRHKITKRGQNVTFRCDPISEHNRLYWYRQTLGQGPEFLTYFQNEAQLEKSRLLSDRFSAERPKGSFSTLEIQRTEQGDSAMYLCASSPRGGHYTGELFFGEGSRLTVL.

This chain uses TRBV28 with TRBJ2-2, with D maybe TRBD2 (5 bases). Germline CDR1 reads MDHEN; CDR2 reads SYDVKM. V was cut by 5 bases and J by 2 bases, with 12 bases left in between. The CDR3 has 15 residues. The CDR3 loop is CASSLASVNTGELFF. The CDR3 bases are TGTGCCAGCAGTCTAGCTAGTGTAAACACCGGGGAGCTGTTTTTT.

This chain connects TRBV19 to TRBJ1-4, with 8 nucleotides matching TRBD1. Unmatched junction bases numbered 9, after V lost 7 bases and J lost 17 bases. Looked up from germline, CDR1 is LNHDA and CDR2 is SQIVND (reference sequence). The CDR3 totals 11 residues. The CDR3 region is CASNIRDRNFF. The CDR3 DNA is TGTGCCAGTAACATCCGGGACAGGAATTTTTTT.

The CDR3 sequence: CASSNTTSGPRSYNEQFF. CDR3 nucleotide sequence: TGCGCCAGCAGCAATACGACTAGCGGGCCCCGCTCCTACAATGAGCAGTTCTTC. The V call is TRBV5-1, the J call TRBJ2-1; TRBD2 agrees at 10 bases. The length of the CDR3 is 18 residues. CDR1 is SGHRS and CDR2 is YFSETQ in the germline V gene. V shed 4 bases and J 0 bases; nucleotides not matched to a gene: 10.

This chain connects TRBV6-5 to TRBJ2-1; 10 nucleotides agree with TRBD2. The CDR3 extends over 14 amino acids. In germline, CDR1 is MNHEY, CDR2 SVGAGI. Trimming took 4 bases from V and 8 from J; bases not matched to a gene: 5. The CDR3 is CASSFGTSAYEQFF. The CDR3 region has the DNA TGTGCCAGCAGTTTCGGGACTAGCGCCTATGAGCAGTTCTTC.

This sequence joins TRBV27 and TRBJ2-1; 7 positions match TRBD2. The CDR3 covers 15 residues. V was pared by 5 bases and J by 3 bases, with 7 bases of the junction left unmatched. Germline-derived CDR1 and CDR2 are MNHEY and SMNVEV (reference sequence). The CDR3 reads CASSTTGLLYNEQFF. The CDR3 nucleotides are TGTGCCAGCAGTACGACGGGACTACTCTACAATGAGCAGTTCTTC.

This chain connects TRBV28 to TRBJ2-7, with 11 bases that match TRBD2. J gave up 3 bases and V 7 bases, and 11 bases lay outside the gene matches. This CDR3 comprises 16 residues. From germline, CDR1 is MDHEN and CDR2 SYDVKM. The CDR3 reads CASTKTSGSSSYEQYF. The CDR3, as DNA: TGTGCCAGCACCAAAACTAGCGGGAGCTCGAGCTACGAGCAGTACTTC.

In this sample, this clone turned up once. The J gene is TRBJ2-1, the V gene TRBV7-2, with TRBD2 matching over 12 bases. The germline V gene has CDR1 SGHTA and CDR2 FQGNSA. The V segment lost 5 bases and the J segment 2 bases; nucleotides outside the gene matches: 10. This CDR3 has 18 residues. CDR3 coding DNA: TGTGCCAGCAGCCTCCGACTAGCGGGGGATTCCGCCTACAATGAGCAGTTCTTC. It is translated as CASSLRLAGDSAYNEQFF.

The chain combines TRBV19 with TRBJ2-7; possible D gene TRBD1, 5 bases. This CDR3 has 13 residues. With 1 base removed from V and 6 bases from J, the gap between germline ends came to 10 bases. Germline CDR1 reads LNHDA; CDR2 reads SQIVND (reference sequence). CDR3 region: CASSIAGRAEQYF. CDR3 in DNA: TGTGCCAGTAGTATAGCTGGCAGGGCCGAGCAGTACTTC.

The chain combines TRBV15 with TRBJ1-1, with D uncertain. The V gene lost 0 bases and the J gene lost 5 bases, with 16 bases spanning the gap. The CDR3 length is 16 residues. Germline V lookup: CDR1 LNHNV, CDR2 YYDKDF (reference sequence). CDR3 residues: CATSRDRAQARTEAFF. DNA for the CDR3: TGTGCCACCAGCAGAGATCGTGCCCAAGCTAGGACTGAAGCTTTCTTT. Full variable domain (rest looked up from reference TRBV15 and TRBJ1-1): DAMVIQNPRYQVTQFGKPVTLSCSQTLNHNVMYWYQQKSSQAPKLLFHYYDKDFNNEADTPDNFQSRRPNTSFCFLDIRSPGLGDTAMYLCATSRDRAQARTEAFFGQGTRLTVV.

This clone was seen a handful of times. V usage is TRBV30 and J usage is TRBJ1-3, with TRBD1 matching 9 bases. Germline assignment: CDR1 GTSNPN and CDR2 SVGIG (reference sequence). This CDR3 contains 15 residues. Losses at the gene ends were 4 bases for V and 2 bases for J; bases not matched to a gene: 6. The CDR3 here is CAWTGDRAAGNTIYF. The CDR3 bases are TGTGCCTGGACCGGGGACAGGGCAGCTGGAAACACCATATATTTT.

This clone was detected only a few times. The rearrangement links TRBV30 to TRBJ2-3, with TRBD1 as a possible D gene (6 bases). This CDR3 has 14 residues. The V end was cut by 2 bases, the J end by 0 bases, with 9 bases between. CDR1 is GTSNPN and CDR2 is SVGIG in the germline V gene (reference sequence). The CDR3 sequence: CAWSTGISTDTQYF. As DNA, the CDR3 is TGTGCCTGGAGTACAGGGATCAGCACAGATACGCAGTATTTT.

The gene calls are TRBV29-1 and TRBJ2-7; no clear D gene. V was cut by 7 bases and J by 3 bases, with 16 bases left in between. From germline, CDR1 is SQVTM and CDR2 ANQGSEA. The CDR3 is made up of 13 amino acids. The CDR3 sequence: CSALSRSDYEQYF. The CDR3 DNA reads as TGCAGCGCGCTTTCGAGATCCGACTACGAGCAGTACTTC.

This chain links TRBV7-2 with TRBJ1-1, with a tentative D call TRBD1 (5 bases). Trimming took 4 bases from V and 7 from J, leaving 13 bases between them. The CDR3 sequence is 13 residues long. Germline V gene lookup returns CDR1 SGHTA and CDR2 FQGNSA. CDR3 region: CASSSQGLGEAFF. The CDR3 DNA sequence: TGTGCCAGCAGCTCCCAGGGATTGGGTGAAGCTTTCTTT.

This clone was recorded a few times. The CDR3 coding sequence is TGTGCCAGTAGTATGGGGGGATTGGGGAACGAGCAGTACTTC. It encodes CASSMGGLGNEQYF. V is TRBV19 and J is TRBJ2-7; D is possibly TRBD2 (6 bases). The length of the CDR3 is 14 residues. Germline CDR1 is LNHDA and CDR2 is SQIVND (reference sequence). The V end was cut by 3 bases, the J end by 5 bases, with 14 bases between.

The V call is TRBV10-3, the J call TRBJ2-1, with 7 bases aligning to TRBD2. The germline gives CDR1 ENHRY, CDR2 SYGVKD. After removal of 4 bases from V and 6 bases from J, the junction contained 6 bases not matched to a gene. The CDR3 covers 14 residues. The chain's CDR3 is CAISVQQRGNEQFF. The CDR3 nucleotides read TGTGCCATCAGTGTTCAGCAGCGGGGCAATGAGCAGTTCTTC.